The source of this T cell receptor beta chain is a study of T cells in Graves' hyperthyroidism and ophthalmopathy. Study outcomes and limitations: Expanded thyroid clonotypes (above 0.001) were mostly also found in blood. The model foresaw ophthalmopathy a median around 6 months prior to onset.

This clonotype was seen at least ten times. Its target is not known. The V end was cut by 4 bases, the J end by 4 bases, with 17 bases between. CDR1 SGDLS and CDR2 YYNGEE come from the germline V gene. This CDR3 contains 15 residues. Researchers amplified the TCR beta CDR3 regions from RNA transcripts. HTBI primers were used for first-round RT-PCR of the TCR CDR3. From the multiplex PCR reads, TCRdb called clonotypes with MiXCR, one entry per CDR3 protein. The sample yields about 500,000 distinct CDR3 sequences, 40% to 50% seen once. Criteria for exclusion of patients were uncontrolled infection, other autoimmune disease, pregnancy or lactation. On the basis of clinical symptoms, serum thyroxine and TRAb, thyroid ultrasound and orbital computed tomography, diagnoses were made.

The sample comprised peripheral blood or thyroid tissue (not recorded which). This sequence was found in an adult woman with Graves' disease, either hyperthyroidism or ophthalmopathy (not recorded which). This chain connects TRBV9 to TRBJ1-1; maybe TRBD1 (5 bases). CDR3 protein: CASSPSRGVGTEAFF. The CDR3 region has the DNA TGTGCCAGCAGCCCTAGTCGGGGGGTGGGCACTGAAGCTTTCTTT.